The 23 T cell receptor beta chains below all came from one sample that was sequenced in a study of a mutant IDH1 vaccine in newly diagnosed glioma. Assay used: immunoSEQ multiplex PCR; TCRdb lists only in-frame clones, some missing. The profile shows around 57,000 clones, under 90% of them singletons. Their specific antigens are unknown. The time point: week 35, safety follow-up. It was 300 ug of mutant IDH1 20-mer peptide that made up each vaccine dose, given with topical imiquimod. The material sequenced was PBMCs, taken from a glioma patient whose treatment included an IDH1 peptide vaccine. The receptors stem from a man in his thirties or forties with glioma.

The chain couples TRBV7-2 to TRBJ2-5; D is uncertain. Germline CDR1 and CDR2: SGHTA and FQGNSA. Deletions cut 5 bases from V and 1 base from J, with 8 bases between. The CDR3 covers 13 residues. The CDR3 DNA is TGTGCCAGCAGCGCCAGTCTCCAAGAGACCCAGTACTTC. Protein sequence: CASSASLQETQYF.

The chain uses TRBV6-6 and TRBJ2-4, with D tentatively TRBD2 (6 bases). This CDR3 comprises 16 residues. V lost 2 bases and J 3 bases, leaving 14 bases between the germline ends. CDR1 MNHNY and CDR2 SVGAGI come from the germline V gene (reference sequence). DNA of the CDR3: TGTGCCAGCAGTTACGCGGGGTTACGGGGCAAAAACATTCAGTACTTC. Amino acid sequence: CASSYAGLRGKNIQYF.

The DNA of the CDR3 is TGTGCCAGCAGCTTAGGACTCCGGGGGGCTCTCCGGGAGCAGTACTTC. Residues: CASSLGLRGALREQYF. This chain connects TRBV13 to TRBJ2-5, with D possibly matching TRBD2 (7 bases). V was shortened by 0 bases and J by 11 bases, with 22 bases between the two germline ends. The CDR3 is 16 residues long. Germline lookup yields CDR1 PRHDT and CDR2 FYEKMQ (reference sequence).

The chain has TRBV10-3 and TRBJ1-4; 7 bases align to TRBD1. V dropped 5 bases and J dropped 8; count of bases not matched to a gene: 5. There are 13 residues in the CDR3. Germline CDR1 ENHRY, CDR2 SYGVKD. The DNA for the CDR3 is TGTGCCATCAGTTCTCCGACAGGGGAAAAACTGTTTTTT. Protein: CAISSPTGEKLFF.

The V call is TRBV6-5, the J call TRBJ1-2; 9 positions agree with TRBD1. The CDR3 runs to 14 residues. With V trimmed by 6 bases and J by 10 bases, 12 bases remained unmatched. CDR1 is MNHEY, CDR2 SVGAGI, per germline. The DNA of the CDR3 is TGTGCCAGCAGAGTTGCCGGGACAGGGAGCTCCTACACCTTC. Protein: CASRVAGTGSSYTF.

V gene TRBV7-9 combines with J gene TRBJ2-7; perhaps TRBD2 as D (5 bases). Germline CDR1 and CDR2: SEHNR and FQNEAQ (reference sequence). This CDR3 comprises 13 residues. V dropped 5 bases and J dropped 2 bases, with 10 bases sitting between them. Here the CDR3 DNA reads TGTGCCAGCAGCCCCGGGGAGACCTACGAGCAGTACTTC. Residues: CASSPGETYEQYF.

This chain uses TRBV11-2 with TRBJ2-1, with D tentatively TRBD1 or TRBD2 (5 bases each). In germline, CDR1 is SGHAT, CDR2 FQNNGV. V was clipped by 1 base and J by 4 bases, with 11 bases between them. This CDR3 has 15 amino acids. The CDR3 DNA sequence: TGTGCCAGCAGCTTAGCTGGGGACGCTTACAATGAGCAGTTCTTC. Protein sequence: CASSLAGDAYNEQFF.

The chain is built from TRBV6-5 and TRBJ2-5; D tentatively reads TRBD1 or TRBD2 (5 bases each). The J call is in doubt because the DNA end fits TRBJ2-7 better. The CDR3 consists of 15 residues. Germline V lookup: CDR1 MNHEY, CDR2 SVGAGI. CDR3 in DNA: TGTGCCAGCAGCGTACCTCGGGGCCCAAGCCACGAGCAGTACTTC. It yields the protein CASSVPRGPSHEQYF.

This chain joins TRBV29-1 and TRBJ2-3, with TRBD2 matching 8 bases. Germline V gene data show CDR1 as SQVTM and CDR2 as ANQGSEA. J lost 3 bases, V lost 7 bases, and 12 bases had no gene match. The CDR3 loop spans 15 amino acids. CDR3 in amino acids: CSAYLASGLTDTQYF. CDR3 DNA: TGCAGCGCTTATCTGGCTAGCGGGTTAACAGATACGCAGTATTTT.

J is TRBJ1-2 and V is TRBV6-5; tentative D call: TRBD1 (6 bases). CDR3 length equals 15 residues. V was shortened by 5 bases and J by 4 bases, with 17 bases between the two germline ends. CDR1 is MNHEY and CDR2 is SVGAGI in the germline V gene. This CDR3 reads CASSPGAPLIYGYTF. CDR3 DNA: TGTGCCAGCAGTCCAGGGGCTCCTCTTATCTATGGCTACACCTTC.

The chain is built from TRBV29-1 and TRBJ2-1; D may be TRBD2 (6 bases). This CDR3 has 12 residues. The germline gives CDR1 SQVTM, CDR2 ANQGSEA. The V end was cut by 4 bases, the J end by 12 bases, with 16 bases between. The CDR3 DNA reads TGCAGCGTTGCAGCCGGGGGTAGGGGGCAGTTCTTC. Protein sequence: CSVAAGGRGQFF.

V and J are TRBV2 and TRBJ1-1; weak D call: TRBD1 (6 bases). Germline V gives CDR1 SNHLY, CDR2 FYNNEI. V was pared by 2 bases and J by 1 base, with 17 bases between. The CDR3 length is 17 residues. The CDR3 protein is CASSERRGLLGNTEAFF. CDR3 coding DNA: TGTGCCAGCAGTGAAAGGCGGGGGCTCTTGGGGAACACTGAAGCTTTCTTT.

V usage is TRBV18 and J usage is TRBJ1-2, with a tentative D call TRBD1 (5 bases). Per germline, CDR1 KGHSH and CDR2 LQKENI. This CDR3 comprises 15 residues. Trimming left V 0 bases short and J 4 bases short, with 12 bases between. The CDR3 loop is CASSPPGQGIYGYTF. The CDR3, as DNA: TGTGCCAGCTCACCACCAGGTCAGGGCATCTATGGCTACACCTTC.

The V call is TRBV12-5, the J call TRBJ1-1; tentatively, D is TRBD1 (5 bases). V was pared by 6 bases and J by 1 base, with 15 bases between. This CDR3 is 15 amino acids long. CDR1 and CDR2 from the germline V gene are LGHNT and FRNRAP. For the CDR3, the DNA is TGTGCTAGTGGCCCCCGGGACGCGACGAACACTGAAGCTTTCTTT. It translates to CASGPRDATNTEAFF.

CDR3 region: CASSSLAGGLYEQFF. The CDR3, as DNA: TGTGCCAGCAGTTCCTTGGCGGGGGGCCTTTATGAGCAGTTCTTC. The V call is TRBV5-4, the J call TRBJ2-1; 8 bases map to TRBD2. The CDR3 spans 15 residues. CDR1 is SGHNT and CDR2 is YYREEE in the germline V gene (reference sequence). V dropped 5 bases and J dropped 8; count of bases not matched to a gene: 12.

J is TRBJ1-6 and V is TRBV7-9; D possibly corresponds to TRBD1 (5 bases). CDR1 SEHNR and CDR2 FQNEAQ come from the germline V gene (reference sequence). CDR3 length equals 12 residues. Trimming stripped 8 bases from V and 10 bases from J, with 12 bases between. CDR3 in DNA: TGTGCCAGCGGTTCAGGGAGGTCACCCCTCCACTTT. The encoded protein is CASGSGRSPLHF.

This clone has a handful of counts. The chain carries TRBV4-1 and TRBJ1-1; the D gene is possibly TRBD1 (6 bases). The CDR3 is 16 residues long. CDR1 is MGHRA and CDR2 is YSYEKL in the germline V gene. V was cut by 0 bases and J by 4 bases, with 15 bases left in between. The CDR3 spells CASSQDLRTVGTEAFF. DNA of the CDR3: TGCGCCAGCAGCCAAGATCTTAGGACAGTTGGCACTGAAGCTTTCTTT.

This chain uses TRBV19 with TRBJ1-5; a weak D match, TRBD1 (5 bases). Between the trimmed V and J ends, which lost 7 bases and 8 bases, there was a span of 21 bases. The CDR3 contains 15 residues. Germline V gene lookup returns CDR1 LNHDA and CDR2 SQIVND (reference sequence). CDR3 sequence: CASISGPPWREPQHF. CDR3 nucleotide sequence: TGTGCCAGTATCTCGGGGCCTCCTTGGAGGGAGCCCCAGCATTTT.

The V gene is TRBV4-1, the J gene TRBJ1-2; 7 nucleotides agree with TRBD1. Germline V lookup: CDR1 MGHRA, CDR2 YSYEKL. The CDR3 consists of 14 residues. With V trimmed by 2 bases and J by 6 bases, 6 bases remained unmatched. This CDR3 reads CASSQLGQRNGYTF. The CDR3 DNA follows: TGCGCCAGCAGCCAACTGGGACAGAGGAATGGCTACACCTTC.

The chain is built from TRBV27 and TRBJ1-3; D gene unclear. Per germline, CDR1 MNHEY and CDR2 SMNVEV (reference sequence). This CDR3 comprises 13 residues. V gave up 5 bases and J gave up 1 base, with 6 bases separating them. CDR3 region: CASSPTSGNTIYF. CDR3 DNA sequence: TGTGCCAGCAGTCCGACTTCTGGAAACACCATATATTTT.

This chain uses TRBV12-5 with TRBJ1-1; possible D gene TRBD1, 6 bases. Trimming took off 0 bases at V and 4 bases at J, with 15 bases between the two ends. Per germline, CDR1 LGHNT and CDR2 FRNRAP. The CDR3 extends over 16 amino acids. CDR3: CASGLVKEGGVTEAFF. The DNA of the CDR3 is TGTGCTAGTGGTTTGGTAAAAGAAGGGGGGGTCACTGAAGCTTTCTTT.

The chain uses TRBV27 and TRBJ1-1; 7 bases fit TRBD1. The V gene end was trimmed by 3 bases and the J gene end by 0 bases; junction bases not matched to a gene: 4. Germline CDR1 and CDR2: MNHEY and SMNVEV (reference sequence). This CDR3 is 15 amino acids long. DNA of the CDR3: TGTGCCAGCAGTTTGGGAGGGGGCTTGAACACTGAAGCTTTCTTT. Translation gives CASSLGGGLNTEAFF.

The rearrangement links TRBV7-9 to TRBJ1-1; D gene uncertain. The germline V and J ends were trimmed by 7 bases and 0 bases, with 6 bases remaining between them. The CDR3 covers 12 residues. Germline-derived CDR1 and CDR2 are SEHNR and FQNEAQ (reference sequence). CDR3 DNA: TGTGCCAGCACCCTAATGAACACTGAAGCTTTCTTT. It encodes CASTLMNTEAFF. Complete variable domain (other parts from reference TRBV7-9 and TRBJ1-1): DTGVSQNPRHKITKRGQNVTFRCDPISEHNRLYWYRQTLGQGPEFLTYFQNEAQLEKSRLLSDRFSAERPKGSFSTLEIQRTEQGDSAMYLCASTLMNTEAFFGQGTRLTVV.